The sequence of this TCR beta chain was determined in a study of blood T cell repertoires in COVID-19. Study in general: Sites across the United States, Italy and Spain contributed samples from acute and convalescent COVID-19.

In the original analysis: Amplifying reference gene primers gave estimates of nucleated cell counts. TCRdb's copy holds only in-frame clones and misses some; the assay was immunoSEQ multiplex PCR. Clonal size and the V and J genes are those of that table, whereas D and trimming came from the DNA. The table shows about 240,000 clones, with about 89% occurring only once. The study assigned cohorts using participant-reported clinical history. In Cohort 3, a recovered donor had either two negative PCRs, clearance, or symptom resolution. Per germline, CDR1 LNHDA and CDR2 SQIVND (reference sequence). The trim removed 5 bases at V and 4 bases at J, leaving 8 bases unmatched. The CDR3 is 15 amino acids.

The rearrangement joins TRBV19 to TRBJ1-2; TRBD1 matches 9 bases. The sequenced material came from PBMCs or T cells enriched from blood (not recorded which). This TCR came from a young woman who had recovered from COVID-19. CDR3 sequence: CASSLEGQGGYGYTF. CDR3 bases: TGTGCCAGTAGTCTCGAGGGACAGGGAGGCTATGGCTACACCTTC.